This T cell receptor beta chain emerged from a study of blood T cell repertoires in COVID-19. On the study more broadly: The study drew acute and convalescent COVID-19 samples from the United States, Italy and Spain. Sources were T cells, B-cell-depleted T cells, or PBMCs; the material itself was cDNA or gDNA.

This clone came up a few times. The CDR3 extends over 16 amino acids. Germline V CDR1 and CDR2: SGHKS, YYEKEE (reference sequence). V was clipped by 4 bases and J by 1 base, with 14 bases between them. In the original analysis: Researchers report that nucleated cell counts were estimated from reference gene primer amplification. Libraries were prepared by immunoSEQ multiplex PCR; TCRdb keeps only in-frame clonotypes and omits some of them. The D gene and trimming were derived from the DNA, and the V and J assignments and clone size from that table. The sample has around 92,000 clones, 86% seen once. This receptor was taken from a human donor in a cohort sampled during active COVID-19. Specimen: peripheral blood. The chain recombines TRBV5-5 with TRBJ2-2; D remains unclear. The CDR3 DNA sequence: TGTGCCAGCAGCCCCCATTACTTCCAGAACACCGGGGAGCTGTTTTTT. As protein: CASSPHYFQNTGELFF.